This note documents a single TCR beta chain sequence. This clone's antigen is unknown. One base away there is no much larger clone; base qualities are not given. The data were taken from a study of vaccination and CD4 T cells after COVID-19 (dated by TCRdb to 2022 to 2024). Describing the broader study: SARS-CoV-2 positivity had been established in the convalescent patients by nasal swab PCR, and mild disease was recorded in under ten of these patients and severe disease in one. The convalescent cohort included six males and four females, with two Hispanic individuals, seven Caucasians, two Asians and one multiracial person. Participants got two doses of the Pfizer-BioNTech BNT162b2 vaccine (n=8) or two doses of the Moderna mRNA-1273 vaccine (n=2). Post-COVID blood samples from convalescent patients were collected a median of about 110 days after diagnosis, with a range of 35 to 161 days. Post-vaccine blood samples were obtained a median of approximately 70 days after the second vaccine dose, with a range of 14 to 241 days. Culture stimuli were overlapping spike peptide pools from SARS-CoV-2 and from the common cold coronaviruses HCoV-NL63, HCoV-OC43 and HCoV-229E. In control cultures, a CEFX viral epitope pool was used as positive control, an HIV-1 Nef peptide pool was used as negative control, or no peptide was added. The spike-specific CD4+ TCR repertoire was compared before and after mRNA vaccination in around ten COVID-19 convalescent patients and a handful of infection-naive healthy vaccine recipients.

V has 6 bases trimmed and J has 3 bases trimmed; junction bases matching no gene number 1. CDR1 and CDR2, per the germline V gene, are SNHLY and FYNNEI. From its cysteine to its phenylalanine, the CDR3 spans 12 amino acids. Left in the record is the CDR3 DNA by itself, 36 bases read in frame from the first base. Interpreted using the paper, the treatment or condition label stands for: roughly 10-day PBMC culture with coronavirus spike peptide pools or control peptides (ViraFEST assay). The ViraFEST assay, used in the study, expanded antigen-specific T cells with peptide pools and then identified the expanded clonotypes through TCR sequencing. The convalescent patients' positive SARS-CoV-2 PCR tests fell between March and December 2020, which was before the Alpha, Beta and Delta variants emerged in the United States. PBMCs were cultured at 1.5 million to 2.5 million per well in IMDM supplemented with 5% human AB serum and roughly 10 IU/ml IL-2, with about 9 ug/ml peptide pools added. Half of the culture medium was replaced with fresh IL-2-containing medium on days 3 and 7. Once the cells had been in culture for about 10 days, the EasySep CD4+ T cell isolation kit was used to isolate CD4+ T cells by negative selection. Ficoll-Paque Plus gradient centrifugation was used to isolate PBMCs from whole blood, and the isolated PBMCs were then either used fresh or cryopreserved at -140C. Each culture condition was generally run in triplicate wells.

Library preparation employed PCR. TCR sequencing of DNA from cultured CD4+ T cells used the Oncomine TCR Beta short-read assay at the Johns Hopkins FTIC core. The QIAamp micro DNA kit was used to extract genomic DNA from the cultured CD4+ T cells. Oncomine TCR Beta libraries made from cultured CD4+ T cells were pooled using unique dual indexes and sequenced on an Illumina iSeq 100. Under the source paper's analysis protocol: Non-productive sequences were removed, and CDR3s not starting with C, not ending with F or W, or shorter than 7 amino acids were discarded. The MANAFEST web application identified antigen-specific clonotypes by comparing peptide-stimulated wells against reference wells and other culture wells. For a clone to be called positive, the clone needed an FDR below 0.05, an odds ratio above 5, and a productive frequency above 0.1% in at least two of three replicate wells. Cross-reactive clonotypes were defined as significantly expanded in both SARS-CoV-2 spike wells and at least one common cold coronavirus spike condition. Using R version 3.6.1, CDR3 homology was evaluated through Levenshtein distances (stringdist) along with unrooted phylogenetic trees (ape). TCRdb reprocessed the public reads (quality trimming at Q25 with fastp, clone calling with MiXCR) and kept in-frame beta chains. Every entry covers one CDR3 protein and lists the most common genes and DNA from its rows. TCRdb, rather than the study authors, made the V and J calls. In this sample the table shows 1,700 or so distinct CDR3 sequences, around three quarters of which occur a single time. Around 90% of the sample is held by the ten biggest clonotypes.

Beyond this particular receptor, the publication reports: The median number of SARS-CoV-2-reactive clonotypes rose from 21 after infection to roughly 38 after vaccination, but the change was not significant. In convalescent patients, nearly all vaccine-specific clones (304 of 307) were found to be mono-reactive for SARS-CoV-2 spike rather than cross-reactive with common cold coronaviruses. Relatively few convalescent patients were included in the study, and early timepoints after natural infection were not analyzed. Among the post-vaccine SARS-CoV-2-reactive clones in convalescent patients, a median about 89% showed up only after vaccination, which suggests vaccine-specific priming.

Sequencing used CD4+ T cells from blood, cultured in vitro, obtained after SARS-CoV-2 vaccination. The receptor's source is a human donor who had recovered from COVID-19. The chain uses TRBV2 and TRBJ1-2; 7 junctional bases match TRBD1. Here the CDR3 is given as CASRGTDYGYTF. The DNA reads as follows: TGTGCCAGCAGGGGGACAGACTATGGCTACACCTTC.